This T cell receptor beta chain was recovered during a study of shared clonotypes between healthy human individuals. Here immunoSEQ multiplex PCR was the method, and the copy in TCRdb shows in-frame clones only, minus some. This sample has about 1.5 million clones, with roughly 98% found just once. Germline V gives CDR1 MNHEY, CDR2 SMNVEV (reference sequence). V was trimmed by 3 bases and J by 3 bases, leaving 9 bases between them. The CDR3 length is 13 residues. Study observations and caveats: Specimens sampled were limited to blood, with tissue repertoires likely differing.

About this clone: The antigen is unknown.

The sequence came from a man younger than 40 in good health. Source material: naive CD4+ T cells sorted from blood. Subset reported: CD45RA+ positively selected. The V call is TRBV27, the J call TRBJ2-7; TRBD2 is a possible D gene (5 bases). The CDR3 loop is CASSLGSLYEQYF. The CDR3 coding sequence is TGTGCCAGCAGTTTGGGGAGTCTCTACGAGCAGTACTTC.